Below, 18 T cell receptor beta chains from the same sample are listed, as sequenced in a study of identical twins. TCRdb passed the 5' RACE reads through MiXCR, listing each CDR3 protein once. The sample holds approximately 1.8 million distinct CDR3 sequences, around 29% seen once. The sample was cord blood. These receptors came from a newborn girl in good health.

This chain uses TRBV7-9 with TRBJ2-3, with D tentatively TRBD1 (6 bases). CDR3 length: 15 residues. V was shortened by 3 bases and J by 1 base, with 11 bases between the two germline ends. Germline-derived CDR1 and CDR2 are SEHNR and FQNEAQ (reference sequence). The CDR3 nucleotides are TGTGCCAGCAGCTTCCGTAGACAGGGCACAGATACGCAGTATTTT. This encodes CASSFRRQGTDTQYF.

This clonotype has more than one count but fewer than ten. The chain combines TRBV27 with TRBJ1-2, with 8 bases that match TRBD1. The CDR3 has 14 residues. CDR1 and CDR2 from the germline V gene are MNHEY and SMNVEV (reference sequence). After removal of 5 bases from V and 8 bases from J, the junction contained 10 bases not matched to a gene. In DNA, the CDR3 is TGTGCCAGCAGTCAACGGACAGGGACTGGAGGCTACACCTTC. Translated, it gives CASSQRTGTGGYTF.

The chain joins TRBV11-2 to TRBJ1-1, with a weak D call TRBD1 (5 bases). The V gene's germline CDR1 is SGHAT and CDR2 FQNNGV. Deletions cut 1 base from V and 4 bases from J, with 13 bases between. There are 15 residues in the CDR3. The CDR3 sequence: CASSLGGSGGTEAFF. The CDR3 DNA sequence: TGTGCCAGCAGCTTAGGGGGGTCGGGGGGCACTGAAGCTTTCTTT.

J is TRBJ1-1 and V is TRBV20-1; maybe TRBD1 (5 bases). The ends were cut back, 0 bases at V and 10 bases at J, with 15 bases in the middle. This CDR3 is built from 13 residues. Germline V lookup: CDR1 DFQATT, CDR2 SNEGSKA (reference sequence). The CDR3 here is CSAREWVGGGAFF. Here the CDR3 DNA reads TGCAGTGCTAGAGAATGGGTAGGTGGGGGAGCTTTCTTT.

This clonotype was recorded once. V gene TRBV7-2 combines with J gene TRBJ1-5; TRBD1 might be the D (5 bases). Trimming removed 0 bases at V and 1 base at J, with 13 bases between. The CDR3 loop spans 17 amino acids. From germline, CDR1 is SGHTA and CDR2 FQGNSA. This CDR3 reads CASSLAVAGLSNQPQHF. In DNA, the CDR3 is TGTGCCAGCAGCTTAGCGGTAGCAGGGTTAAGCAATCAGCCCCAGCATTTT.

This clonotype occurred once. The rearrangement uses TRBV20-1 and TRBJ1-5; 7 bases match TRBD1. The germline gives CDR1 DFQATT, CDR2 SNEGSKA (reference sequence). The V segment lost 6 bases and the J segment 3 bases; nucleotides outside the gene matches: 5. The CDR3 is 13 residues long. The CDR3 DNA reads TGCAGTGCCGAGGACAGGTTCAATCAGCCCCAGCATTTT. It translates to CSAEDRFNQPQHF.

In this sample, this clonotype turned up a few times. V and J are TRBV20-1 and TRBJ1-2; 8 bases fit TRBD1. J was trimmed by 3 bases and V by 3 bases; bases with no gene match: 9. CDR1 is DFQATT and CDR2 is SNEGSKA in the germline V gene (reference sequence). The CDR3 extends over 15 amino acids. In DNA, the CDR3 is TGCAGTGCTAGCGTGCAGGGGGCGGTTTACTATGGCTACACCTTC. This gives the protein CSASVQGAVYYGYTF.

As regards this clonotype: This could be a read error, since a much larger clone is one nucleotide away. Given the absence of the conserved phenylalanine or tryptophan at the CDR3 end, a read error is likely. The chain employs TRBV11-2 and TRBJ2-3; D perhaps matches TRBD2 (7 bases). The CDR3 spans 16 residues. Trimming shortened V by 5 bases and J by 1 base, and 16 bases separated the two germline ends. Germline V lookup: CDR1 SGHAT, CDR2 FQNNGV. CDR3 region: CASSPDGGRGTDTQYV. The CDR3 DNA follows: TGTGCCAGCAGCCCAGACGGGGGGCGCGGCACAGATACGCAGTATGTT.

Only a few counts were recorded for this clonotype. The CDR3, as DNA: TGTGCCAGCAGTCCCCACAGGGAGACCCAGTACTTC. Translated, it gives CASSPHRETQYF. V gene TRBV12-3 or TRBV12-4 combines with J gene TRBJ2-5, with a weak D call TRBD1 (5 bases). The CDR3 loop spans 12 amino acids. V shed 5 bases and J shed 5 bases, with 9 bases lying between them.

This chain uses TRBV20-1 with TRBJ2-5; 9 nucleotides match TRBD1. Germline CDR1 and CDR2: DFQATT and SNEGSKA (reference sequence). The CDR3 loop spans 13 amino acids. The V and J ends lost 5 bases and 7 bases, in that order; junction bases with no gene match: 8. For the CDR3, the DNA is TGCAGTGCTTCCGACAGGGGGATCGGGACCCAGTACTTC. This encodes CSASDRGIGTQYF.

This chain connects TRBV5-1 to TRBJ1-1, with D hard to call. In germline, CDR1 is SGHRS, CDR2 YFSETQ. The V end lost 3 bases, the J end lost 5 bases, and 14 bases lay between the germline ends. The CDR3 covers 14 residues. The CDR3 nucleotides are TGCGCCAGCAGCTCCACCAACACCCGGACTGAAGCTTTCTTT. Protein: CASSSTNTRTEAFF.

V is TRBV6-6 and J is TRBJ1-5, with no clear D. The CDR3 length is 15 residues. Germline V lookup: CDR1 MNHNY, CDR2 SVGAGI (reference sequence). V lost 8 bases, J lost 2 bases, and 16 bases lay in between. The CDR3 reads CASWTQPPGNQPQHF. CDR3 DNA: TGTGCCAGCTGGACGCAGCCACCGGGCAATCAGCCCCAGCATTTT.

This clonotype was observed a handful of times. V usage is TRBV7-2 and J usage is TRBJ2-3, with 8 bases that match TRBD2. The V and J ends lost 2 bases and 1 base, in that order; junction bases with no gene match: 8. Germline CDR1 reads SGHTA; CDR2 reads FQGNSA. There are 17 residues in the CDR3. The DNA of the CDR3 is TGTGCCAGCAGCTTAACCCTAACTAGCGGTGGCACAGATACGCAGTATTTT. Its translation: CASSLTLTSGGTDTQYF. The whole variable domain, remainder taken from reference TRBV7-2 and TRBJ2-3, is GAGVSQSPSNKVTEKGKDVELRCDPISGHTALYWYRQSLGQGLEFLIYFQGNSAPDKSGLPSDRFSAERTGGSVSTLTIQRTQQEDSAVYLCASSLTLTSGGTDTQYFGPGTRLTVL.

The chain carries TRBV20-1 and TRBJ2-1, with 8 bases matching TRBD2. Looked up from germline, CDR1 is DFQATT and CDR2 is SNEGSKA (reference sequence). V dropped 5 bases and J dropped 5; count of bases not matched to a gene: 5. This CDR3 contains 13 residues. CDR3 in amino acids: CSARGGPNNEQFF. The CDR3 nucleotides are TGCAGTGCTCGGGGGGGACCCAACAATGAGCAGTTCTTC.

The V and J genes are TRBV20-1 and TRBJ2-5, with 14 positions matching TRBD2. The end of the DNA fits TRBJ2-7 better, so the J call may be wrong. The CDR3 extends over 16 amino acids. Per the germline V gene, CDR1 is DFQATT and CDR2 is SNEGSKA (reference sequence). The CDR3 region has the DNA TGCAGTGCTACCCTTGGACTAGCGGGGGGCCTATACGAGCAGTACTTC. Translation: CSATLGLAGGLYEQYF.

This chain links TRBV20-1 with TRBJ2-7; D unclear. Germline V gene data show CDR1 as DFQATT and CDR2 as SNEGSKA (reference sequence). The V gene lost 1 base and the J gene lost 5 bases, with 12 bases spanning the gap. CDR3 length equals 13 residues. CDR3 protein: CSARVAIGHEQYF. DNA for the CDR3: TGCAGTGCTAGAGTTGCTATCGGACACGAGCAGTACTTC.

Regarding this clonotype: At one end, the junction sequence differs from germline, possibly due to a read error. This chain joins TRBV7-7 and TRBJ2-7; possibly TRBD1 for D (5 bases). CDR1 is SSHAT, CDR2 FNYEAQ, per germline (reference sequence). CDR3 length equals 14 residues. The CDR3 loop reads CASSLDSPPYEQYF. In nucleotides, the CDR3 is TGTGCTAGCAGCTTAGACAGTCCGCCCTACGAGCAGTACTTC.

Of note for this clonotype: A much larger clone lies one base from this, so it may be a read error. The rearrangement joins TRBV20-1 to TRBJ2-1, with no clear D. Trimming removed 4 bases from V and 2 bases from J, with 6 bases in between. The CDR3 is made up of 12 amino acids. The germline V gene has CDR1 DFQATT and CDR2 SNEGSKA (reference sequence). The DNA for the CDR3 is TGCAGTGCTAAAGGGACCTACAATGAGCAGTTCTTC. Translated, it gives CSAKGTYNEQFF.